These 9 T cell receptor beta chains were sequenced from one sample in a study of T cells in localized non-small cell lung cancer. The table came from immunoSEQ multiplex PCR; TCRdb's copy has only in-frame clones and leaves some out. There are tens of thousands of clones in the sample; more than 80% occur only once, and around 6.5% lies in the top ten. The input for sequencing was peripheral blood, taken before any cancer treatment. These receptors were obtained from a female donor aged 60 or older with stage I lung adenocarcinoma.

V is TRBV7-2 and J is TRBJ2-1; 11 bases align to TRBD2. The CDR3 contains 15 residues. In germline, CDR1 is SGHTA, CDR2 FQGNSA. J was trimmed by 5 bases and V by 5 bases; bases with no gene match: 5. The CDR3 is CASSITSGRNNEQFF. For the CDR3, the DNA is TGTGCCAGCAGCATTACTAGCGGGAGAAACAATGAGCAGTTCTTC.

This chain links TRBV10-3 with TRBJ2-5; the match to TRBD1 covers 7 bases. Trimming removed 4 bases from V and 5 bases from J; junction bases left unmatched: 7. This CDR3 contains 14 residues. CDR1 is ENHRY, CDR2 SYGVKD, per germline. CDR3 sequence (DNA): TGTGCCATCAGTGCCCCTGACAGGGCGGAGACCCAGTACTTC. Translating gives CAISAPDRAETQYF.

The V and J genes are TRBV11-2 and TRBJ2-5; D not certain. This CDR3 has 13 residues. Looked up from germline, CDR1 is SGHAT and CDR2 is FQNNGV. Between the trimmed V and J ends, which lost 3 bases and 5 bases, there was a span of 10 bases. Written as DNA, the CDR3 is TGTGCCAGCAGCTTTGGTGTAGGGGAGACCCAGTACTTC. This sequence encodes CASSFGVGETQYF.

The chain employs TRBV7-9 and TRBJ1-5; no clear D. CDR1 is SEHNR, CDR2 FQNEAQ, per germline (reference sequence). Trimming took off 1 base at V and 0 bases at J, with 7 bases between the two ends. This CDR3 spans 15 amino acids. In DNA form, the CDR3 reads TGTGCCAGCAGCTTAGACGGAGTTAGCAATCAGCCCCAGCATTTT. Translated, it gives CASSLDGVSNQPQHF. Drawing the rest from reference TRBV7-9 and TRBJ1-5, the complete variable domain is DTGVSQNPRHKITKRGQNVTFRCDPISEHNRLYWYRQTLGQGPEFLTYFQNEAQLEKSRLLSDRFSAERPKGSFSTLEIQRTEQGDSAMYLCASSLDGVSNQPQHFGDGTRLSIL.

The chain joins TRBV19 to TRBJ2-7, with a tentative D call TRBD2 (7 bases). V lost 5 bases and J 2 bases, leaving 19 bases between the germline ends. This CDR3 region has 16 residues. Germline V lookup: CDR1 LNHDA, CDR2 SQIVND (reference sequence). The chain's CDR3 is CASSGGPRGSTYEQYF. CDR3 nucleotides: TGTGCCAGTAGTGGGGGGCCGCGGGGGAGTACCTACGAGCAGTACTTC.

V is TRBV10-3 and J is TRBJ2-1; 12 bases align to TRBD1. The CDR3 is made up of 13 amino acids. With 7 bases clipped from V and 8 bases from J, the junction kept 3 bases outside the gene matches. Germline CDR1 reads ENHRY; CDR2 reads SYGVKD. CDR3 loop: CAIKGQGADEQFF. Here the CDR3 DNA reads TGTGCCATCAAGGGACAGGGGGCCGATGAGCAGTTCTTC.

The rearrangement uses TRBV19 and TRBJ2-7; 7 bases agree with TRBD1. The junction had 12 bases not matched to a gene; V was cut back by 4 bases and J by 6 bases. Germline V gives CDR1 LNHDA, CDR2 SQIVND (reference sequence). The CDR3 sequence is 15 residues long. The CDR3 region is CASSTNRGSLSEQYF. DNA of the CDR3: TGTGCCAGTAGTACCAACAGGGGCTCTCTTTCCGAGCAGTACTTC.

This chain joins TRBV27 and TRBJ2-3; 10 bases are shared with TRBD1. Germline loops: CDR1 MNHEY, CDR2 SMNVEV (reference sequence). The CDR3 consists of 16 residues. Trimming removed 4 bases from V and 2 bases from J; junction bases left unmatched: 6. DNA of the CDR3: TGTGCCAGCAGTTCGGGACAGGGGCGATACACAGATACGCAGTATTTT. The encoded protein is CASSSGQGRYTDTQYF.

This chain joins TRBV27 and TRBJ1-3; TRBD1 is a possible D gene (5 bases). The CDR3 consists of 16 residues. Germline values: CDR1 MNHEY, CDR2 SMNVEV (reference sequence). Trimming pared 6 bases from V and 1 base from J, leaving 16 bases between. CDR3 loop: CASSSVGGASGNTIYF. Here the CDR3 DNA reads TGTGCCAGCAGCTCAGTGGGGGGAGCGTCTGGAAACACCATATATTTT.